Below, 27 T cell receptor beta chains from the same sample are listed, as sequenced in a study of control samples from healthy donors and cancer patients. Assay used: immunoSEQ multiplex PCR; TCRdb lists only in-frame clones, some missing. The repertoire holds 150,000 to 200,000 clones, with approximately 90% as singletons. Sequencing was carried out using blood. These receptors all come from a woman aged 25 to 39 in good health.

The rearrangement uses TRBV24-1 and TRBJ2-3; no definite D call. Germline V CDR1 and CDR2: KGHDR, SFDVKD. This CDR3 is 11 amino acids long. Trimming took 5 bases from V and 6 from J, leaving 5 bases between them. The CDR3 coding sequence is TGTGCCACCAGTGTGGCGGATACGCAGTATTTT. Protein: CATSVADTQYF.

This chain links TRBV2 with TRBJ1-1; 10 nucleotides agree with TRBD1. Germline values: CDR1 SNHLY, CDR2 FYNNEI. The CDR3 runs to 17 residues. V trimming: 4 bases; J trimming: 2 bases; junction bases outside the gene matches: 10. The DNA for the CDR3 is TGTGCCAGCAGTGTCCGGGACAGGGGTGTTGGCAACACTGAAGCTTTCTTT. Translation: CASSVRDRGVGNTEAFF.

The V and J genes are TRBV6-4 and TRBJ2-3, with a tentative D call TRBD2 (5 bases). CDR3 length: 15 amino acids. Germline V lookup: CDR1 MRHNA, CDR2 SNTAGT. V was shortened by 3 bases and J by 2 bases, with 12 bases between the two germline ends. The DNA for the CDR3 is TGTGCCAGCAGTGAGCGGGTGGGAGCCACAGATACGCAGTATTTT. Translated, it gives CASSERVGATDTQYF.

The gene calls are TRBV6-5 and TRBJ1-3, with TRBD1 as a possible D gene (5 bases). V dropped 8 bases and J dropped 3 bases, with 17 bases sitting between them. The length of the CDR3 is 15 residues. CDR1 is MNHEY, CDR2 SVGAGI, per germline. DNA for the CDR3: TGTGCCAGCGCCCTCGGGGGTGGTAATGGAAACACCATATATTTT. Translated, it gives CASALGGGNGNTIYF.

This clone showed up just a few times. The V and J genes are TRBV27 and TRBJ1-2; TRBD1 matches at 7 bases. With 7 bases clipped from V and 4 bases from J, the junction kept 12 bases outside the gene matches. Germline CDR1 reads MNHEY; CDR2 reads SMNVEV (reference sequence). The CDR3 length is 15 residues. CDR3 nucleotides: TGTGCCAGCACCCCGTCAGGGGGACTCTCCTATGGCTACACCTTC. This codes for CASTPSGGLSYGYTF.

The chain couples TRBV24-1 to TRBJ1-2, with 7 bases identical to TRBD1. Germline trimming cut 5 bases from V and 7 bases from J; bases unmatched to any gene: 3. Germline-derived CDR1 and CDR2 are KGHDR and SFDVKD. The length of the CDR3 is 12 residues. The CDR3 DNA is TGTGCCACCAGTGGAGGGGGCCTTGGCTACACCTTC. Its protein product is CATSGGGLGYTF.

The rearrangement joins TRBV7-2 to TRBJ2-5; perhaps TRBD2 as D (6 bases). V was pared by 5 bases and J by 0 bases, with 10 bases between. Germline V gene lookup returns CDR1 SGHTA and CDR2 FQGNSA. There are 14 residues in the CDR3. CDR3 sequence (DNA): TGTGCCAGCAGCCAGACTAGAGACCAAGAGACCCAGTACTTC. Its protein is CASSQTRDQETQYF.

The rearrangement uses TRBV5-6 and TRBJ1-1; D perhaps matches TRBD1 (5 bases). CDR1 and CDR2 (germline): SGHDT, YYEEEE. Trimming removed 1 base from V and 0 bases from J, with 10 bases in between. The CDR3 has 15 amino acids. The CDR3 here is CASSLLKGVNTEAFF. DNA for the CDR3: TGTGCCAGCAGCTTGTTGAAAGGGGTGAACACTGAAGCTTTCTTT.

V gene TRBV5-4 combines with J gene TRBJ2-3, with D possibly called TRBD1 or TRBD2 (6 bases each). Germline V gives CDR1 SGHNT, CDR2 YYREEE (reference sequence). CDR3 length: 17 amino acids. With 4 bases removed from V and 4 bases from J, the gap between germline ends came to 22 bases. The CDR3 reads CASSPAGGERGADTQYF. CDR3 nucleotide sequence: TGTGCCAGCAGCCCCGCCGGGGGTGAAAGGGGGGCAGATACGCAGTATTTT.

The chain recombines TRBV5-8 with TRBJ1-4, with D possibly being TRBD1 (6 bases). The CDR3 runs 14 residues. Germline lookup yields CDR1 SGHTS and CDR2 YDEGEE. The V end lost 0 bases, the J end lost 8 bases, and 11 bases lay between the germline ends. The CDR3 DNA reads TGTGCCAGCAGCTTGGTTACAGGGAGCGAAAAACTGTTTTTT. Protein: CASSLVTGSEKLFF.

This clone turned up a few times. The chain employs TRBV5-1 and TRBJ2-3; D uncertain. The CDR3 sequence is 14 residues long. Germline-derived CDR1 and CDR2 are SGHRS and YFSETQ. V was shortened by 1 base and J by 2 bases, with 8 bases between the two germline ends. The CDR3 loop reads CASSLRRSTDTQYF. The DNA for the CDR3 is TGCGCCAGCAGCTTGCGGCGGTCCACAGATACGCAGTATTTT.

This rearrangement joins TRBV6-6 to TRBJ2-1, with 12 nucleotides matching TRBD2. The CDR3 length is 15 residues. The V and J ends lost 2 bases and 7 bases, in that order; junction bases with no gene match: 3. Germline CDR1 is MNHNY and CDR2 is SVGAGI (reference sequence). The CDR3 nucleotides read TGTGCCAGCAGTTACGAGACTAGCGGGAGAAATGAGCAGTTCTTC. This sequence encodes CASSYETSGRNEQFF.

The J gene is TRBJ2-7, the V gene TRBV27; D is possibly TRBD1 (5 bases). Looked up from germline, CDR1 is MNHEY and CDR2 is SMNVEV (reference sequence). Trimming left V 4 bases short and J 3 bases short, with 13 bases between. This CDR3 is 14 amino acids long. The CDR3, as DNA: TGTGCCAGCAGTTATCAGGGTCAGTTCTACGAGCAGTACTTC. It codes for CASSYQGQFYEQYF.

CDR3 in DNA: TGTGCCAGCAGCTCAATTCGCACCACTAGCGGGGATACATTCAATGAGCAGTTCTTC. Protein sequence: CASSSIRTTSGDTFNEQFF. V is TRBV11-2 and J is TRBJ2-1; 10 bases map to TRBD2. Germline CDR1 is SGHAT and CDR2 is FQNNGV. V shed 4 bases, J shed 6 bases, and the junction held 18 bases outside the gene matches. The CDR3 totals 19 residues.

The chain combines TRBV28 with TRBJ1-4; a possible D gene is TRBD1 (5 bases). This CDR3 is built from 15 residues. The V and J ends lost 6 bases and 12 bases respectively, with 23 bases between them. Germline-derived CDR1 and CDR2 are MDHEN and SYDVKM. The CDR3 DNA reads as TGTGCCAGCAGACCGACCACTATACCGGGACTCGAACTGTTTTTT. Translating it yields CASRPTTIPGLELFF.

This clone was picked up one time. The chain couples TRBV18 to TRBJ1-2, with 7 bases identical to TRBD1. Germline V lookup: CDR1 KGHSH, CDR2 LQKENI. The CDR3 contains 16 residues. V lost 0 bases to trimming and J lost 6 bases; unmatched junction nucleotides: 10. The CDR3 here is CASSPPPGQEGNGYTF. The DNA of the CDR3 is TGTGCCAGCTCACCACCGCCTGGACAGGAGGGAAATGGCTACACCTTC.

The V call is TRBV19, the J call TRBJ2-5, with unresolved D. V dropped 5 bases and J dropped 4 bases, with 14 bases sitting between them. The CDR3 totals 14 residues. CDR1 is LNHDA, CDR2 SQIVND, per germline (reference sequence). The CDR3 DNA is TGTGCCAGTAGTCCCTTAGGGTCGGTAGAGACCCAGTACTTC. Its protein is CASSPLGSVETQYF.

V gene TRBV7-8 combines with J gene TRBJ2-7; 7 bases are a match to TRBD1. Germline CDR1 and CDR2: SGHVS and FQNEAQ. V shed 1 base, J shed 1 base, and the junction held 4 bases outside the gene matches. This CDR3 contains 15 residues. The CDR3 reads CASSLVGQTSYEQYF. The CDR3 DNA follows: TGTGCCAGCAGCTTAGTGGGACAGACTTCCTACGAGCAGTACTTC. The whole variable domain, filled in from reference TRBV7-8 and TRBJ2-7, reads GAGVSQSPRYKVAKRGQDVALRCDPISGHVSLFWYQQALGQGPEFLTYFQNEAQLDKSGLPSDRFFAERPEGSVSTLKIQRTQQEDSAVYLCASSLVGQTSYEQYFGPGTRLTVT.

The rearrangement uses TRBV24-1 and TRBJ1-3; D unresolved. Germline CDR1 is KGHDR and CDR2 is SFDVKD. The CDR3 extends over 15 amino acids. V dropped 4 bases and J dropped 2 bases, with 11 bases sitting between them. The CDR3 sequence: CATSEGSATGNTIYF. In DNA form, the CDR3 reads TGTGCCACCAGTGAAGGGTCAGCTACTGGAAACACCATATATTTT.

Concerning this clone itself: Compared with germline, one end of the junction differs, possibly owing to a read error. J is TRBJ1-2 and V is TRBV27; the D is unclear. Per the germline V gene, CDR1 is MNHEY and CDR2 is SMNVEV (reference sequence). CDR3 size: 13 residues. The CDR3 loop reads CATSWQKDSGYTF. CDR3 DNA sequence: TGTGCCACCAGTTGGCAGAAGGATTCTGGCTACACCTTC.

The V gene is TRBV6-2 or TRBV6-3, the J gene TRBJ1-2; tentatively, D is TRBD1 (5 bases). The germline V and J ends were trimmed by 2 bases and 7 bases, with 17 bases remaining between them. Germline loops: CDR1 MNHEY, CDR2 SVGEGT. The length of the CDR3 is 15 residues. This CDR3 is CASSYDWGTTSGYTF. The DNA for the CDR3 is TGTGCCAGCAGTTACGACTGGGGGACCACATCTGGCTACACCTTC.

This clone was recorded only once. The gene calls are TRBV28 and TRBJ1-2, with D tentatively TRBD1 (5 bases). Germline CDR1 reads MDHEN; CDR2 reads SYDVKM. Trimming removed 2 bases from V and 2 bases from J, with 12 bases in between. CDR3 size: 15 residues. The CDR3 spells CASSLGGVTNYGYTF. The CDR3 DNA sequence: TGTGCCAGCAGTTTAGGAGGGGTGACGAACTATGGCTACACCTTC.

As for this clone: In the same sample, other DNA sequences code for this CDR3. The chain links TRBV5-6 to TRBJ2-7; D is ambiguous. CDR1 is SGHDT, CDR2 YYEEEE, per germline. V dropped 0 bases and J dropped 0 bases, with 4 bases sitting between them. The CDR3 runs to 13 residues. The chain's CDR3 is CASSLVDSYEQYF. DNA of the CDR3: TGTGCCAGCAGCTTGGTAGACTCCTACGAGCAGTACTTC.

The chain links TRBV7-2 to TRBJ2-5; perhaps TRBD2 as D (5 bases). This CDR3 spans 14 amino acids. Germline V gene lookup returns CDR1 SGHTA and CDR2 FQGNSA. V was cut by 1 base and J by 4 bases, with 10 bases left in between. The CDR3: CASSLERALETQYF. The CDR3 nucleotides are TGTGCCAGCAGCTTAGAGAGGGCGTTAGAGACCCAGTACTTC.

The gene calls are TRBV7-9 and TRBJ2-1; D remains ambiguous. The CDR3 sequence is 14 residues long. V was shortened by 2 bases and J by 9 bases, with 14 bases between the two germline ends. In germline, CDR1 is SEHNR, CDR2 FQNEAQ (reference sequence). CDR3 bases: TGTGCCAGCAGCTTAAAGACCCCATTCCTTGAGCAGTTCTTC. Encoded protein: CASSLKTPFLEQFF.

J is TRBJ2-1 and V is TRBV4-1; TRBD2 agrees at 14 bases. CDR3 length: 19 residues. Trimming took 3 bases from V and 1 from J; bases not matched to a gene: 8. Germline loops: CDR1 MGHRA, CDR2 YSYEKL. The CDR3 DNA reads as TGCGCCAGCAGCCAGTCTCCGGGACTAGCGGGAGTGTCCTACAATGAGCAGTTCTTC. Amino acids: CASSQSPGLAGVSYNEQFF.

This sequence joins TRBV7-2 and TRBJ1-1; D is uncertain. The CDR3 is 14 residues long. Looked up from germline, CDR1 is SGHTA and CDR2 is FQGNSA. V shed 4 bases and J shed 4 bases, with 13 bases lying between them. CDR3 sequence (DNA): TGTGCCAGCAGCTCCGGGTCTGTGGGCACTGAAGCTTTCTTT. This encodes CASSSGSVGTEAFF.